One T cell receptor beta chain is described in this entry. Antigen specificity is unknown. Each CDR3 protein gets one entry after TCRdb re-called the reads with MiXCR. The sample yields roughly 800,000 distinct CDR3 sequences, 25% to 30% seen once. These data belong to a study of T cell repertoires in cytomegalovirus infection. Trimming cost V 2 bases and J 7 bases, with 8 bases left between them. The CDR3 totals 12 residues. Germline CDR1 MNHNY, CDR2 SVGAGI (reference sequence). The sample in question was cultured CD8+ T cells from PBMCs, obtained from culture after CMV antigen stimulation. The V call is TRBV6-6, the J call TRBJ1-1; no reliable D call. This clonotype originated in a human donor in good health (CMV status not recorded). Some clones in this sample may be carry-over from other donors' samples. CDR3 protein: CASSYDRDEAFF. CDR3 in DNA: TGTGCCAGCAGTTACGACCGCGATGAAGCTTTCTTT.